This T cell receptor (beta chain) originates from a study of blood T cells in healthy people across ages. Whole-study findings and limits: Without sorted subsets, naive and antigen-experienced compartments could not be conclusively compared.

With respect to this clonotype: The antigen remains undetermined.

With 4 bases clipped from V and 0 bases from J, the junction kept 11 bases outside the gene matches. CDR1 and CDR2 from the germline V gene are SEHNR and FQNEAQ (reference sequence). The CDR3 covers 18 residues. With a J-beta primer mix and a sample-barcoded 5' primer, a second PCR ran about 7 to 12 cycles. CDR3-containing paired-end reads numbered at least 2.5 million in each sample. Via MiXCR, TCRdb re-called the 5' RACE reads, giving one row per CDR3 protein. The table shows about 1.6 million distinct CDR3 sequences, with 30% to 40% occurring only once. This TCR derives from a woman aged 25 to 45 in good health. This sequence joins TRBV7-9 and TRBJ2-1, with 8 bases aligning to TRBD2. The sample taken for sequencing was blood. The CDR3 DNA reads as TGTGCCAGCAGCTCGTACCGCCTAGCGGGCAGCTCCTACAATGAGCAGTTCTTC. Encoded protein: CASSSYRLAGSSYNEQFF. Together with reference TRBV7-9 and TRBJ2-1, the CDR3 gives the full variable domain: DTGVSQNPRHKITKRGQNVTFRCDPISEHNRLYWYRQTLGQGPEFLTYFQNEAQLEKSRLLSDRFSAERPKGSFSTLEIQRTEQGDSAMYLCASSSYRLAGSSYNEQFFGPGTRLTVL.